Presented here are 21 T cell receptor beta chains from one specimen sequenced in a study of blood T cell repertoires in COVID-19. Measured with immunoSEQ multiplex PCR; TCRdb has only the in-frame clones, and not every one. This table has roughly 290,000 clones, around 85% appearing once. Sequencing was done on a sample of peripheral blood. Receptors were obtained from a human donor with COVID-19, enrolled during active disease. The donor label of this sample is uncertain.

The rearrangement links TRBV21-1 to TRBJ2-7; the D segment call TRBD1 is taken from the table without a DNA check. TRBV21-1 is an annotated pseudogene. This CDR3 has 14 amino acids. The CDR3 reads CASSRDRDCYEQYF. For the CDR3, the DNA is TGTGCCAGCAGCAGAGACAGGGACTGCTACGAGCAGTACTTC.

The chain links TRBV15 to TRBJ2-7, with 11 bases identical to TRBD2. The length of the CDR3 is 15 residues. The germline V gene encodes CDR1 LNHNV and CDR2 YYDKDF (reference sequence). Losses at the gene ends were 4 bases for V and 7 bases for J; bases not matched to a gene: 9. The CDR3 region is CATSTRLAGSSEQYF. CDR3 in DNA: TGTGCCACCAGCACCAGACTAGCGGGATCCAGTGAGCAGTACTTC.

Worth noting for this clone: Its ends do not fully match the called genes, so a read error is possible. J is TRBJ2-7 and V is TRBV12-3 or TRBV12-4, with 7 nucleotides matching TRBD1. There are 13 residues in the CDR3. CDR3 amino acids: CASSPVTPPDRHF. DNA of the CDR3: TGTGCCAGCAGTCCAGTGACACCGCCGGACAGGCACTTC.

The V call is TRBV5-1, the J call TRBJ2-5, with 8 bases matching TRBD2. Per germline, CDR1 SGHRS and CDR2 YFSETQ. The CDR3 has 15 amino acids. Germline trimming cut 2 bases from V and 0 bases from J; bases unmatched to any gene: 3. This chain's CDR3 is CASSFTGGYQETQYF. Written as DNA, the CDR3 is TGCGCCAGCAGCTTTACGGGGGGGTACCAAGAGACCCAGTACTTC.

The gene calls are TRBV19 and TRBJ2-1; 9 nucleotides agree with TRBD2. This CDR3 spans 16 amino acids. The trim removed 4 bases at V and 10 bases at J, leaving 14 bases unmatched. Per germline, CDR1 LNHDA and CDR2 SQIVND (reference sequence). The CDR3 here is CASSNLLAGPTVEQFF. The CDR3 DNA reads TGTGCCAGTAGTAACCTCCTAGCGGGACCCACGGTGGAGCAGTTCTTC.

CDR3 amino acids: CASSPQILAGGSLDTQYF. The CDR3 nucleotides read TGCGCCAGCAGCCCCCAAATTTTAGCGGGAGGATCGCTGGATACGCAGTATTTT. V and J are TRBV5-1 and TRBJ2-3, with 10 positions matching TRBD2. Germline CDR1 and CDR2: SGHRS and YFSETQ. Trimming removed 4 bases from V and 6 bases from J; junction bases left unmatched: 17. The CDR3 extends over 18 amino acids.

The chain employs TRBV19 and TRBJ2-1, with 7 positions matching TRBD2. This CDR3 spans 14 amino acids. Germline V gene data show CDR1 as LNHDA and CDR2 as SQIVND (reference sequence). With V trimmed by 9 bases and J by 2 bases, 7 bases remained unmatched. Here the CDR3 reads CASHGAGAYNEQFF. CDR3 nucleotides: TGTGCCAGCCACGGGGCGGGAGCCTACAATGAGCAGTTCTTC.

The chain has TRBV15 and TRBJ2-7; D is perhaps TRBD2 (5 bases). Germline lookup yields CDR1 LNHNV and CDR2 YYDKDF (reference sequence). Trimming cost V 0 bases and J 1 base, with 13 bases left between them. The CDR3 length is 16 residues. CDR3 DNA: TGTGCCACCAGCAGAGATGCTCTGCGGGTATCCTACGAGCAGTACTTC. Protein product: CATSRDALRVSYEQYF.

This chain connects TRBV7-5 to TRBJ1-5; no DNA check was done on the table's D call, TRBD1. TRBV7-5 is labeled a pseudogene. The CDR3 runs to 18 residues. CDR3 in amino acids: CARSLALGDRDSRRPQHF. For the CDR3, the DNA is TGTGCCAGAAGCTTAGCGCTTGGGGACAGGGACAGTCGTCGGCCCCAGCATTTT.

V gene TRBV30 combines with J gene TRBJ1-2; 9 bases line up with TRBD1. The germline V gene has CDR1 GTSNPN and CDR2 SVGIG (reference sequence). Germline trimming cut 5 bases from V and 7 bases from J; bases unmatched to any gene: 11. The length of the CDR3 is 14 residues. As DNA, the CDR3 is TGTGCCTGGGATAGGACAGGGGCAATAGGTGGCTACACCTTC. It encodes CAWDRTGAIGGYTF.

The chain recombines TRBV5-1 with TRBJ1-4, with 11 nucleotides matching TRBD1. Trimming removed 4 bases from V and 6 bases from J; junction bases left unmatched: 2. Germline assignment: CDR1 SGHRS and CDR2 YFSETQ. The CDR3 covers 14 residues. CDR3 in DNA: TGCGCCAGCAGCGGACAGGGGGCGCATGAAAAACTGTTTTTT. This codes for CASSGQGAHEKLFF.

The V gene is TRBV11-2, the J gene TRBJ2-7; D is ambiguous. CDR3 size: 11 residues. Germline CDR1 SGHAT, CDR2 FQNNGV. V lost 4 bases and J 6 bases, leaving 7 bases between the germline ends. CDR3 nucleotide sequence: TGTGCCAGCAGCTCCGCTATCGAGCAGTACTTC. Its protein is CASSSAIEQYF.

V is TRBV9 and J is TRBJ2-5, with D possibly matching TRBD1 (5 bases). The CDR3 loop spans 14 amino acids. Germline values: CDR1 SGDLS, CDR2 YYNGEE. V lost 3 bases to trimming and J lost 2 bases, with 11 bases between them. The CDR3 DNA reads TGTGCCAGCAGCGAACCAGGGCCTCAAGAGACCCAGTACTTC. Residues: CASSEPGPQETQYF.

The chain combines TRBV6-4 with TRBJ1-1, with 7 nucleotides matching TRBD1. The CDR3 extends over 13 amino acids. After removal of 4 bases from V and 3 bases from J, the junction contained 2 bases not matched to a gene. CDR1 MRHNA and CDR2 SNTAGT come from the germline V gene. The CDR3 sequence: CASSATGDTEAFF. CDR3 coding DNA: TGTGCCAGCAGTGCCACAGGGGACACTGAAGCTTTCTTT.

DNA for the CDR3: TGTGCCAGCAGCTTACTGTCAGGGTCTGAAGCTTTCTTT. Translation: CASSLLSGSEAFF. The chain employs TRBV11-3 and TRBJ1-1; TRBD1 might be the D (5 bases). This CDR3 spans 13 amino acids. Germline V gene data show CDR1 as SGHNT and CDR2 as YENEEA. V shed 2 bases and J shed 6 bases, with 10 bases lying between them.

The CDR3 nucleotides are TGTGCCAGCAGCCCTCGGGGGGCAGGGCTCACCGGGGAGCTGTTTTTT. This encodes CASSPRGAGLTGELFF. The gene calls are TRBV27 and TRBJ2-2; a possible D gene is TRBD2 (7 bases). CDR3 length: 16 residues. V lost 6 bases and J 4 bases, leaving 18 bases between the germline ends. Germline V lookup: CDR1 MNHEY, CDR2 SMNVEV (reference sequence).

The chain combines TRBV27 with TRBJ2-7, with 7 bases lining up with TRBD1. J lost 3 bases, V lost 0 bases, and 8 bases had no gene match. The CDR3 is 16 amino acids. Germline assignment: CDR1 MNHEY and CDR2 SMNVEV (reference sequence). The CDR3, as DNA: TGTGCCAGCAGTTTATCCCCGGGACAGATGTACTACGAGCAGTACTTC. Translating gives CASSLSPGQMYYEQYF.

The V and J genes are TRBV10-3 and TRBJ2-7; 8 bases fit TRBD1. CDR3 length: 13 amino acids. Trimming at V came to 8 bases and at J to 4 bases, leaving 7 bases not matched to a gene. CDR1 ENHRY and CDR2 SYGVKD come from the germline V gene. The DNA of the CDR3 is TGTGCCATCCTAGGACAGGGAGAGTACGAGCAGTACTTC. This codes for CAILGQGEYEQYF.

This clone was observed a few times. The V call is TRBV2, the J call TRBJ1-3; 8 positions match TRBD1. Looked up from germline, CDR1 is SNHLY and CDR2 is FYNNEI. J was trimmed by 1 base and V by 8 bases; bases with no gene match: 4. CDR3 length equals 14 residues. CDR3 DNA: TGTGCCAGCCTGGGACAGGCTTCTGGAAACACCATATATTTT. This sequence encodes CASLGQASGNTIYF.

The chain is built from TRBV6-6 and TRBJ2-2; TRBD2 matches 10 bases. The CDR3 contains 16 residues. After removal of 6 bases from V and 3 bases from J, the junction contained 7 bases not matched to a gene. Germline V CDR1 and CDR2: MNHNY, SVGAGI (reference sequence). The CDR3 reads CASSRGLADDTGELFF. DNA for the CDR3: TGTGCCAGCAGCAGAGGACTAGCGGATGACACCGGGGAGCTGTTTTTT.

J is TRBJ2-7 and V is TRBV28, with 9 bases that match TRBD1. CDR3 size: 14 residues. Germline V gene data show CDR1 as MDHEN and CDR2 as SYDVKM. Trimming took 6 bases from V and 2 from J; bases not matched to a gene: 5. The CDR3 bases are TGTGCCAGCAGAGCACAGGGGGCGCCCTACGAGCAGTACTTC. Amino acid sequence: CASRAQGAPYEQYF.